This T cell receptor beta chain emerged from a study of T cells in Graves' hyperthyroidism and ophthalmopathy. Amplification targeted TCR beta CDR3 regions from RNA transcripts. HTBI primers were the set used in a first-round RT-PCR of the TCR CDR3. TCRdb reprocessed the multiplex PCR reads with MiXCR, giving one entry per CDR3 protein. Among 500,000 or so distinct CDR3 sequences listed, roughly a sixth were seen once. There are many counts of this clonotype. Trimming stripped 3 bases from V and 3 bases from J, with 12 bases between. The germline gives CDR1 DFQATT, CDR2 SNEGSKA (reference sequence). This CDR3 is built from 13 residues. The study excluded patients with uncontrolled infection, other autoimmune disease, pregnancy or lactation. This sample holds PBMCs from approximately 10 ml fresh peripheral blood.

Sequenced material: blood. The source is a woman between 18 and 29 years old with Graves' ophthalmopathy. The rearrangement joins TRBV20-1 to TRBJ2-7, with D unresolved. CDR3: CSARGEAVYEQYF. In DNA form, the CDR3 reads TGCAGTGCTAGGGGTGAGGCCGTCTACGAGCAGTACTTC.